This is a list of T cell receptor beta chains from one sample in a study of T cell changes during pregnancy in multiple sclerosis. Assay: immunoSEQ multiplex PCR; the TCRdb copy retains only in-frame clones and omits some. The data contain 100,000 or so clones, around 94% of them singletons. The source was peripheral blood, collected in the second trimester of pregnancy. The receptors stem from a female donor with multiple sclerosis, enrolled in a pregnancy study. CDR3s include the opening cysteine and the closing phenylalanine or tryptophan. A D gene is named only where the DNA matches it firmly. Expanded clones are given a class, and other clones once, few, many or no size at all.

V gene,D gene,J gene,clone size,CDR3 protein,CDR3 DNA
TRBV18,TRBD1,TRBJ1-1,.,CASSPRQGDDTEAFF,TGTGCCAGCTCACCGCGACAGGGAGATGACACTGAAGCTTTCTTT
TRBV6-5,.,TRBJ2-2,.,CASSYSIGSHGELFF,TGTGCCAGCAGTTACTCGATCGGGAGCCACGGGGAGCTGTTTTTT
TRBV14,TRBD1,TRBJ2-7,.,CASSRTGTGQFGEQYF,TGTGCCAGCAGCCGAACCGGGACAGGGCAATTCGGCGAGCAGTACTTC
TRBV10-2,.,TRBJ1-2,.,CASSPDSQLYGYTF,TGCGCCAGCAGCCCGGACAGCCAACTCTATGGCTACACCTTC
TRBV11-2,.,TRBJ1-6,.,CASSLQGLVRDSPLHF,TGTGCCAGCAGCTTACAAGGATTGGTACGGGATTCACCCCTCCACTTT
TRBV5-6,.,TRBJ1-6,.,CASSLGANSPLHF,TGTGCCAGCAGCTTAGGGGCTAATTCACCCCTCCACTTT
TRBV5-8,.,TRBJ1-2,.,CASTLSSGGGAAIYGYTF,TGTGCCAGCACCTTATCGTCCGGGGGTGGAGCAGCAATCTACGGCTACACCTTC
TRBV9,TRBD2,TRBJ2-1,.,CASSGDPSGRYNEQFF,TGTGCCAGCAGCGGCGACCCTAGCGGGAGGTACAATGAGCAGTTCTTC
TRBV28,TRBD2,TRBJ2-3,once,CATLAGAVDTQYF,TGTGCCACCCTAGCGGGAGCCGTAGATACGCAGTATTTT
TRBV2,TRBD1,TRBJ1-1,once,CASSRGRKPSNTEAFF,TGTGCCAGCAGTAGGGGGCGAAAACCATCAAACACTGAAGCTTTCTTT
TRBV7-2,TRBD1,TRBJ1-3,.,CASSRGQFSGNTIYF,TGTGCCAGCAGCCGGGGACAGTTCTCTGGAAACACCATATATTTT
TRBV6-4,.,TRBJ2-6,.,CASSVESGANVLTF,TGTGCCAGCAGTGTAGAGTCTGGGGCCAACGTCCTGACTTTC
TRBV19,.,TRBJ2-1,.,CASSIDSQGFNEQFF,TGTGCCAGTAGTATAGATTCCCAGGGGTTCAATGAGCAGTTCTTC
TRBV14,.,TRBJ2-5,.,CASSRYQETQYF,TGTGCCAGCAGCCGTTATCAAGAGACCCAGTACTTC
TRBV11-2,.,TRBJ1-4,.,CASSSLVGGKLFF,TGTGCCAGCAGTTCTCTCGTCGGGGGGAAACTGTTTTTT
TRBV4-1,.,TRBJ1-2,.,CASSQAGEVSAYYGYTF,TGCGCCAGCAGCCAAGCCGGGGAGGTCTCCGCCTACTATGGCTACACCTTC
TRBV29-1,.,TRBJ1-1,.,CSAGHLRTEAFF,TGCAGCGCCGGACACCTAAGGACTGAAGCTTTCTTT
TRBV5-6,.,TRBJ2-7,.,CASTAGTFPYEQYF,TGTGCCAGCACCGCCGGGACTTTCCCCTACGAGCAGTACTTC
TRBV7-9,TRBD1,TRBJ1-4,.,CASRSTGTGEKLFF,TGTGCCAGCAGGTCTACCGGGACAGGGGAAAAACTGTTTTTT
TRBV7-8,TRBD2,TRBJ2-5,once,CASSLGQRGNGETQYF,TGTGCCAGCAGCTTAGGCCAGCGGGGGAACGGAGAGACCCAGTACTTC
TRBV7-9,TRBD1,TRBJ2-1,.,CASSPGQNSNEQFF,TGTGCCAGCAGCCCGGGACAGAATAGCAATGAGCAGTTCTTC
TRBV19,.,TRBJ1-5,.,CASSIDPNRQDQHF,TGTGCCAGTAGTATAGATCCCAATCGACAGGACCAGCATTTT
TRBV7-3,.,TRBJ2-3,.,CASSPGGGGPYYADTQYF,TGTGCCAGCAGCCCAGGGGGTGGGGGGCCGTACTACGCAGATACGCAGTATTTT
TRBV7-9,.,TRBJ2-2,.,CASSPPSGRNTGELFF,TGTGCCAGCAGCCCCCCCAGTGGGAGGAACACCGGGGAGCTGTTTTTT
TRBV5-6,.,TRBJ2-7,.,CASSFRDTATGEQYF,TGTGCCAGCAGCTTCCGGGACACAGCTACGGGAGAGCAGTACTTC
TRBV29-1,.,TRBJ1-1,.,CSVERRMNTEAFF,TGCAGCGTTGAAAGGCGGATGAACACTGAAGCTTTCTTT
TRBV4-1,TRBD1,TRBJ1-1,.,CASSPQGAPTTEAFF,TGCGCCAGCAGCCCACAGGGGGCCCCTACCACTGAAGCTTTCTTT
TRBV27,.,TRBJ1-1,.,CASWAGDAAFF,TGTGCCAGCTGGGCGGGGGACGCAGCTTTCTTT
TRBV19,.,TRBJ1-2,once,CASKPAPSGGYTF,TGTGCCAGTAAGCCTGCGCCCAGCGGTGGCTACACCTTC
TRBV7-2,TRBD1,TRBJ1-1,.,CASSPQGARAEAFF,TGTGCCAGCAGCCCACAGGGGGCTCGGGCTGAAGCTTTCTTT
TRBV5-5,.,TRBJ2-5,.,CASNEGGTQYF,TGTGCCAGCAACGAGGGTGGGACCCAGTACTTC
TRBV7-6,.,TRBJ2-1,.,CASTSLGGEPYNEQFF,TGTGCCAGCACCAGTCTTGGCGGGGAACCCTACAATGAGCAGTTCTTC
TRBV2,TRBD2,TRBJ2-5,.,CASSENVVAGVSETQYF,TGTGCCAGCAGTGAAAATGTGGTAGCGGGAGTCTCGGAGACCCAGTACTTC
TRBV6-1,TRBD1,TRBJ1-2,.,CASSPPGQGTGYTF,TGTGCCAGCAGTCCGCCGGGACAGGGCACTGGCTACACCTTC
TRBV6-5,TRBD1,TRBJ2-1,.,CASRQGAKGEQFF,TGTGCCAGCAGACAGGGGGCAAAGGGTGAGCAGTTCTTC
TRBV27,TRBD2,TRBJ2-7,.,CASSQSGVYEQYF,TGTGCCAGCAGTCAGAGCGGGGTATACGAGCAGTACTTC
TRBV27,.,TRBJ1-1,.,CASSLSIRGTEAFF,TGTGCCAGCAGTTTATCAATCCGGGGCACTGAAGCTTTCTTT
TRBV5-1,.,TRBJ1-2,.,CASSLGQGRGYTF,TGCGCCAGCAGCTTGGGGCAGGGCAGGGGCTACACCTTC
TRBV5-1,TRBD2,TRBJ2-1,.,CASGFFGRDEQFF,TGCGCCAGTGGGTTTTTTGGGAGGGATGAGCAGTTCTTC
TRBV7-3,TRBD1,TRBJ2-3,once,CASSLLSLAGGPTDTQYF,TGTGCCAGCAGCTTATTGTCTCTGGCAGGGGGCCCGACAGATACGCAGTATTTT
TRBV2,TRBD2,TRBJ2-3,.,CASSVGLAGPTDTQYF,TGTGCCAGCAGTGTTGGACTAGCGGGGCCCACAGATACGCAGTATTTT
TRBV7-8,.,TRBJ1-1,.,CASSSLRNTEAFF,TGTGCCAGCAGCTCCCTGCGGAACACTGAAGCTTTCTTT
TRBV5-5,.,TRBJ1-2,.,CASSPRSATRDGYTF,TGTGCCAGCAGCCCAAGGTCCGCGACACGAGATGGCTACACCTTC
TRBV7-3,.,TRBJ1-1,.,CASSAAGTEAFF,TGTGCCAGCAGCGCGGCAGGGACTGAAGCTTTCTTT
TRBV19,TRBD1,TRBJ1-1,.,CASSPQGAREAFF,TGTGCCAGTAGCCCACAGGGGGCTCGCGAAGCTTTCTTT
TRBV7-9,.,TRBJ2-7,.,CASRKLPQSEQYF,TGTGCCAGCAGGAAATTACCCCAGTCCGAGCAGTACTTC
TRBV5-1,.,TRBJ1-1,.,CASSSQAENTEAFF,TGCGCCAGCAGCTCACAGGCCGAGAACACTGAAGCTTTCTTT
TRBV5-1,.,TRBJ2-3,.,CVSSLGSSTDTQYF,TGCGTCAGCAGCTTGGGTAGTAGCACAGATACGCAGTATTTT
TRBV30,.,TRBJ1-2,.,CAWKFQGTGYGYTF,TGTGCCTGGAAGTTCCAGGGGACGGGCTATGGCTACACCTTC
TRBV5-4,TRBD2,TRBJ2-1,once,CASSLDGAGGLDEQFF,TGTGCCAGCAGCTTGGACGGGGCGGGGGGGCTGGATGAGCAGTTCTTC
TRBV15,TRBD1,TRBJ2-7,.,CATSRDEGGQGMGWDYEQYF,TGTGCCACCAGCAGAGATGAGGGGGGACAGGGTATGGGGTGGGACTACGAGCAGTACTTC
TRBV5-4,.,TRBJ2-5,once,CASREGPRETQYF,TGTGCCAGCAGGGAGGGCCCTCGGGAGACCCAGTACTTC
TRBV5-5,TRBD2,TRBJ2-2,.,CASSLSPGLARANTGELFF,TGTGCCAGCAGCTTATCTCCGGGACTAGCGCGCGCGAACACCGGGGAGCTGTTTTTT
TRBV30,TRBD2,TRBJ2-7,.,CAWSVSGLVAGEQYF,TGTGCCTGGAGTGTCAGCGGACTAGTTGCGGGAGAGCAGTACTTC
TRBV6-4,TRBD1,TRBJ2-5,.,CASSPRDRVGIDQETQYF,TGTGCCAGCAGCCCCCGGGACAGGGTCGGAATTGACCAAGAGACCCAGTACTTC